The clone carrying this T cell receptor beta chain was observed a handful of times. The antigen remains undetermined. V was shortened by 4 bases and J by 0 bases, with 15 bases between the two germline ends. The CDR3 consists of 15 residues. CDR1 DFQATT and CDR2 SNEGSKA come from the germline V gene (reference sequence). The data are from a study of blood T cells in healthy people across ages. Study-wide points: Getting older went along with TCR beta diversity per million T cells dropping roughly linearly.

A J-beta primer mix and a sample-barcoded 5' primer were used in a second PCR of about 7 to 12 cycles. Using its own MiXCR run on the 5' RACE reads, TCRdb lists one record per CDR3 protein. In the table there are over 700,000 distinct CDR3 sequences, just under 25% of which are singletons. The same data also went into a second study, on T cells of mothers and their children. From that study: A slight, non-significant increase in overlap was found for related mother-child pairs relative to unrelated pairs.

The chain employs TRBV20-1 and TRBJ1-1; possible D gene TRBD1, 6 bases. The sequence derives from a boy between 5 and 17 years old in good health. What was sequenced was blood. In DNA form, the CDR3 reads TGCAGTGCTACTTCTAACAGGGTTATGAACACTGAAGCTTTCTTT. It translates to CSATSNRVMNTEAFF.